This T cell receptor beta chain was sequenced in a study of blood T cell repertoires in COVID-19. About the study: COVID-19 samples from acute and convalescent phases originated in the United States, Italy and Spain.

The study assigned cohorts using participant-reported clinical history. Clones were sequenced by immunoSEQ multiplex PCR, and TCRdb holds only the in-frame ones, with some missing. The sample yields over 250,000 clones, over 75% seen once. This CDR3 comprises 14 residues. Trimming took 3 bases from V and 4 from J; bases not matched to a gene: 3. The germline gives CDR1 SGHTA, CDR2 FQGTGA. This clone has more than one count but fewer than ten. The rearrangement uses TRBV7-3 and TRBJ2-7, with TRBD2 identical over 10 bases. The sample was PBMCs or T cells enriched from blood (not recorded which). The sequence derives from a woman in her thirties who had recovered from COVID-19. In DNA form, the CDR3 reads TGTGCCAGCAGCTTGTCAGCGGGGGGGTACGAGCAGTACTTC. This gives the protein CASSLSAGGYEQYF.